This entry lists 10 T cell receptor beta chains sequenced from one sample in a study of T-cell memory formation after mild COVID-19. Using its own MiXCR run on the 5' RACE reads, TCRdb lists one record per CDR3 protein. The repertoire consists of under 300,000 distinct CDR3 sequences, with approximately 9% occurring once and the leading ten covering roughly a fifth. Sequencing was done on a sample of PBMCs or a T cell subset sorted from them (not recorded which). These receptors all come from a young man who had mild COVID-19 (a few samples of this study predate the infection). Cell type and time point are not known.

The chain joins TRBV4-2 to TRBJ1-2; D is unresolved. CDR1 is LGHNA, CDR2 YNFKEQ, per germline. The CDR3 contains 15 residues. V shed 0 bases and J shed 5 bases, with 13 bases lying between them. The CDR3 sequence: CASSQDSGPKYGYTF. The CDR3 DNA is TGTGCCAGCAGCCAAGATTCTGGGCCGAAATATGGCTACACCTTC.

A few counts support this clonotype. The V gene is TRBV6-6, the J gene TRBJ2-5; TRBD1 is a possible D gene (6 bases). V was cut by 6 bases and J by 3 bases, with 14 bases left in between. Germline values: CDR1 MNHNY, CDR2 SVGAGI (reference sequence). The CDR3 is made up of 14 amino acids. The CDR3 is CASSLSRGEETQYF. For the CDR3, the DNA is TGTGCCAGCAGCCTTAGCAGGGGTGAAGAGACCCAGTACTTC.

The rearrangement joins TRBV2 to TRBJ1-2, with TRBD1 matching 7 bases. Germline CDR1 SNHLY, CDR2 FYNNEI. The ends lost 6 bases at V and 1 base at J; junction bases unmatched: 8. This CDR3 contains 15 residues. CDR3 residues: CASSPSRDSNYGYTF. The CDR3 DNA is TGTGCCAGCAGCCCATCCCGGGACAGTAACTATGGCTACACCTTC.

This clonotype has only a few counts. The chain joins TRBV4-1 to TRBJ2-7; D is possibly TRBD2 (6 bases). The CDR3 has 15 residues. Germline assignment: CDR1 MGHRA and CDR2 YSYEKL. With 1 base removed from V and 6 bases from J, the gap between germline ends came to 16 bases. The DNA of the CDR3 is TGCGCCAGCAGCCAAGTGGGGGGACCGTCGTCCGAGCAGTACGTC. The encoded protein is CASSQVGGPSSEQYV.

This clonotype was counted many times. The chain links TRBV12-3 or TRBV12-4 to TRBJ2-5; 8 bases align to TRBD2. CDR3 length: 13 amino acids. V lost 4 bases to trimming and J lost 5 bases; unmatched junction nucleotides: 3. CDR3 sequence reads: CASSSGGLETQYF. As DNA, the CDR3 is TGTGCCAGCAGTTCGGGGGGGCTTGAGACCCAGTACTTC.

The V gene is TRBV7-2, the J gene TRBJ2-5; no definite D call. Germline V lookup: CDR1 SGHTA, CDR2 FQGNSA. This CDR3 is 13 amino acids long. The V end lost 2 bases, the J end lost 5 bases, and 9 bases lay between the germline ends. The CDR3 DNA reads as TGTGCCAGCAGCTTATTGCTCGCGGAGACCCAGTACTTC. Translating it yields CASSLLLAETQYF.

In its sample, this clonotype was seen a few times. V is TRBV5-4 and J is TRBJ2-5, with TRBD2 matching over 9 bases. The CDR3 has 15 residues. Per the germline V gene, CDR1 is SGHNT and CDR2 is YYREEE (reference sequence). The ends lost 1 base at V and 5 bases at J; junction bases unmatched: 6. Here the CDR3 reads CASSLSGTSYETQYF. The CDR3 DNA reads as TGTGCCAGCAGCTTGAGTGGGACTAGCTATGAGACCCAGTACTTC.

The chain recombines TRBV20-1 with TRBJ1-2; 9 nucleotides line up with TRBD1. Trimming took 6 bases from V and 4 from J; bases not matched to a gene: 3. Germline V gives CDR1 DFQATT, CDR2 SNEGSKA (reference sequence). This CDR3 has 12 amino acids. The CDR3 loop reads CSAKDRGYGYTF. CDR3 nucleotides: TGCAGTGCCAAGGACAGGGGCTATGGCTACACCTTC.

The rearrangement uses TRBV5-1 and TRBJ1-1; possibly TRBD1 for D (5 bases). Germline lookup yields CDR1 SGHRS and CDR2 YFSETQ. The V end was cut by 1 base, the J end by 4 bases, with 11 bases between. This CDR3 is 14 amino acids long. This CDR3 reads CASSLTGDGTEAFF. The CDR3 DNA reads as TGCGCCAGCAGCTTGACGGGGGATGGCACTGAAGCTTTCTTT.

Written as DNA, the CDR3 is TGCAGCGTCGCATACAGGGATCAAGAGACCCAGTACTTC. This translates into CSVAYRDQETQYF. This chain links TRBV29-1 with TRBJ2-5, with D perhaps TRBD1 (6 bases). This CDR3 spans 13 amino acids. Per the germline V gene, CDR1 is SQVTM and CDR2 is ANQGSEA. V was pared by 6 bases and J by 2 bases, with 13 bases between.